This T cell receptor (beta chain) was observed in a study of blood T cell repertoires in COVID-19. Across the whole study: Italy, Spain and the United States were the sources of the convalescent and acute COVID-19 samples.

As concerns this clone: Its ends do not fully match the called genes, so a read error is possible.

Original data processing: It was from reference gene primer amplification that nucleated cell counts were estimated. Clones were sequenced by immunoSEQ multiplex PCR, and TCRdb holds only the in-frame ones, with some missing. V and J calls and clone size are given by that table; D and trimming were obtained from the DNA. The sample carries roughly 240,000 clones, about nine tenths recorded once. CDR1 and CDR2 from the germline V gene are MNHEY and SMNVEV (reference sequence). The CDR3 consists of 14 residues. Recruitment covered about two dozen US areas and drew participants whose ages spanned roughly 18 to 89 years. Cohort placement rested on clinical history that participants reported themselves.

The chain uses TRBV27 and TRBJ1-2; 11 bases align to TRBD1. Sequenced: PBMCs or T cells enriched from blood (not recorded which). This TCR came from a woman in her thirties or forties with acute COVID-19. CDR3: CASSLSGQGDGYTF. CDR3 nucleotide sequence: TGTGCCAGCAGTCTATCGGGACAGGGGGATGGCTACACCTTC.